The 22 T cell receptor beta chains below come from one sample, sequenced in a study of T cell responses to AZD1222 COVID-19 vaccine. Measured with immunoSEQ multiplex PCR; TCRdb has only the in-frame clones, and not every one. The sample contains about 120,000 clones, around 92% of which appear only once. The sample in question was peripheral blood, obtained on day 0 of AZD1222 vaccination. These receptors were collected from an adult in good health.

In this sample, this clone turned up a few times. This chain uses TRBV18 with TRBJ1-6; D is possibly TRBD1 (5 bases). CDR3 size: 13 residues. V was cut by 0 bases and J by 11 bases, with 8 bases left in between. The germline gives CDR1 KGHSH, CDR2 LQKENI. CDR3 sequence reads: CASSPPEDTPLHF. CDR3 coding DNA: TGTGCCAGCTCACCACCAGAGGACACACCCCTCCACTTT.

CDR3 in amino acids: CASSRNNEQFF. As DNA, the CDR3 is TGTGCCAGCAGCAGAAACAATGAGCAGTTCTTC. This chain connects TRBV7-6 to TRBJ2-1; D not certain. The germline V and J ends were trimmed by 5 bases and 5 bases, with 4 bases remaining between them. The CDR3 is 11 residues long. CDR1 and CDR2 (germline): SGHVS, FNYEAQ. Combining the CDR3 with reference TRBV7-6 and TRBJ2-1 gives the whole variable domain GAGVSQSPRYKVTKRGQDVALRCDPISGHVSLYWYRQALGQGPEFLTYFNYEAQQDKSGLPNDRFSAERPEGSISTLTIQRTEQRDSAMYRCASSRNNEQFFGPGTRLTVL.

V is TRBV15 and J is TRBJ1-1; 8 nucleotides line up with TRBD1. The CDR3 sequence is 14 residues long. The trim removed 5 bases at V and 2 bases at J, leaving 4 bases unmatched. Germline CDR1 reads LNHNV; CDR2 reads YYDKDF (reference sequence). The DNA for the CDR3 is TGTGCCACCAGCCCCGACAGGGGAAACACTGAAGCTTTCTTT. Translating gives CATSPDRGNTEAFF.

J is TRBJ1-6 and V is TRBV28; 9 positions agree with TRBD1. The CDR3 runs to 14 residues. V gave up 5 bases and J gave up 10 bases; unmatched junction bases: 6. The germline V gene encodes CDR1 MDHEN and CDR2 SYDVKM. In DNA form, the CDR3 reads TGTGCCAGCAGTCGACAGGGGGATGAATCACCCCTCCACTTT. Its protein is CASSRQGDESPLHF.

The chain recombines TRBV20-1 with TRBJ2-1; D ambiguous. The CDR3 has 11 amino acids. CDR1 and CDR2 from the germline V gene are DFQATT and SNEGSKA (reference sequence). V lost 6 bases, J lost 5 bases, and 8 bases lay in between. CDR3 DNA: TGCAGTGCCCTAAGAGACAATGAGCAGTTCTTC. Its translation is CSALRDNEQFF.

This chain links TRBV29-1 with TRBJ2-7; 12 bases are a match to TRBD2. Germline V CDR1 and CDR2: SQVTM, ANQGSEA. This CDR3 is 13 amino acids long. After removal of 7 bases from V and 6 bases from J, the junction contained 7 bases not matched to a gene. The DNA for the CDR3 is TGCAGCGGACTAGCGGGAGAGGAGGGCGAGCAGTACTTC. It yields the protein CSGLAGEEGEQYF.

The chain couples TRBV11-2 to TRBJ2-2, with D maybe TRBD2 (5 bases). CDR1 is SGHAT, CDR2 FQNNGV, per germline. V was shortened by 6 bases and J by 5 bases, with 7 bases between the two germline ends. The CDR3 extends over 12 amino acids. The CDR3 protein is CASRRVTGELFF. The CDR3 coding sequence is TGTGCCAGCAGGAGGGTAACCGGGGAGCTGTTTTTT.

This chain links TRBV21-1 with TRBJ2-7; the table's D call TRBD1 went unverified against the DNA. TRBV21-1 is a documented pseudogene. This CDR3 has 15 amino acids. The CDR3 protein is CASGGGRKQGHEQYF. CDR3 sequence (DNA): TGTGCAAGCGGAGGGGGCCGTAAACAGGGCCACGAGCAGTACTTC.

This clone was detected once. The DNA for the CDR3 is TGTGCCAGCAGCGCCGGGACAGGGGACCACTATGGCTACACCTTC. Its translation is CASSAGTGDHYGYTF. The rearrangement joins TRBV6-2 or TRBV6-3 to TRBJ1-2; 10 nucleotides agree with TRBD1. CDR1 is MNHEY and CDR2 is SVGEGT in the germline V gene. The V and J ends lost 6 bases and 3 bases, in that order; junction bases with no gene match: 7. CDR3 length equals 15 residues.

The V and J genes are TRBV6-4 and TRBJ1-2; a possible D gene is TRBD1 (5 bases). Per germline, CDR1 MRHNA and CDR2 SNTAGT. The CDR3 spans 13 residues. The V gene lost 6 bases and the J gene lost 8 bases, with 16 bases spanning the gap. CDR3 in amino acids: CASRSDSLGGYTF. The CDR3 bases are TGTGCCAGCAGAAGCGACAGCCTGGGGGGCTACACCTTC.

A single count supports this clone. The chain combines TRBV4-3 with TRBJ1-4; D is undetermined. With 0 bases removed from V and 8 bases from J, the gap between germline ends came to 13 bases. This CDR3 spans 15 amino acids. Germline CDR1 LGHNA, CDR2 YSLEER. Written as DNA, the CDR3 is TGCGCCAGCAGCCAAGATCTTGTAGGGTCCGAAAAACTGTTTTTT. The encoded protein is CASSQDLVGSEKLFF.

This clone came up once. The gene calls are TRBV28 and TRBJ2-1; possibly TRBD2 for D (6 bases). V gave up 7 bases and J gave up 8 bases, with 21 bases separating them. This CDR3 has 15 amino acids. The germline CDR1 and CDR2 sequences are MDHEN and SYDVKM. CDR3 coding DNA: TGTGCCAGCACCCCCTTTGGGGGGTATAAAGATGAGCAGTTCTTC. It encodes CASTPFGGYKDEQFF.

CDR3 protein: CASSPGTDSYYGYTF. CDR3 in DNA: TGTGCCAGTAGTCCGGGGACAGACTCATACTATGGCTACACCTTC. The chain employs TRBV19 and TRBJ1-2; 7 bases map to TRBD1. Germline CDR1 is LNHDA and CDR2 is SQIVND (reference sequence). The junction had 9 bases not matched to a gene; V was cut back by 5 bases and J by 3 bases. The CDR3 is 15 residues long.

The rearrangement links TRBV28 to TRBJ1-2, with TRBD1 as a possible D gene (6 bases). Per germline, CDR1 MDHEN and CDR2 SYDVKM. This CDR3 spans 13 amino acids. V lost 6 bases and J lost 4, with 12 bases in between. DNA for the CDR3: TGTGCCAGCAGCACCGGGGGCGGCTATGGCTACACCTTC. It is translated as CASSTGGGYGYTF.

The chain has TRBV10-1 and TRBJ2-2; 10 positions agree with TRBD1. This CDR3 has 17 residues. The germline gives CDR1 WNHNN, CDR2 SYGVQD (reference sequence). After removal of 4 bases from V and 3 bases from J, the junction contained 8 bases not matched to a gene. CDR3: CASSGGTGEVDTGELFF. CDR3 bases: TGCGCCAGCAGTGGCGGGACAGGGGAGGTGGACACCGGGGAGCTGTTTTTT.

The chain employs TRBV27 and TRBJ1-6; D is unresolved. This CDR3 spans 16 amino acids. CDR1 MNHEY and CDR2 SMNVEV come from the germline V gene (reference sequence). V shed 0 bases and J shed 9 bases, with 15 bases lying between them. The CDR3 spells CASSLSSLLPFSPLHF. CDR3 in DNA: TGTGCCAGCAGTTTATCCAGTCTTCTGCCTTTTTCACCCCTCCACTTT.

This rearrangement joins TRBV10-3 to TRBJ2-2, with TRBD1 matching 8 bases. Germline values: CDR1 ENHRY, CDR2 SYGVKD. This CDR3 is built from 15 residues. The V and J ends lost 7 bases and 2 bases, in that order; junction bases with no gene match: 6. The CDR3 DNA follows: TGTGCCATCAAACCCGGGACAGGCAACACCGGGGAGCTGTTTTTT. It yields the protein CAIKPGTGNTGELFF.

CDR3 in DNA: TGTGCCAGCAGCCCCGGGACAGGCTATGGCTACACCTTC. Residues: CASSPGTGYGYTF. The chain joins TRBV9 to TRBJ1-2, with 8 bases that match TRBD1. The J segment lost 4 bases and the V segment lost 4 bases, leaving 3 bases of the junction unmatched. The CDR3 length is 13 residues. CDR1 SGDLS and CDR2 YYNGEE come from the germline V gene.

The V gene is TRBV7-9, the J gene TRBJ1-2; no definite D call. V lost 4 bases to trimming and J lost 3 bases, with 6 bases between them. The CDR3 is made up of 12 amino acids. Germline CDR1 SEHNR, CDR2 FQNEAQ (reference sequence). The CDR3 bases are TGTGCCAGCAGCTCGGACGACTATGGCTACACCTTC. Translating gives CASSSDDYGYTF.

The V and J genes are TRBV14 and TRBJ2-7; 13 bases are shared with TRBD2. Germline values: CDR1 SGHDN, CDR2 FVKESK. This CDR3 has 18 amino acids. With V trimmed by 2 bases and J by 0 bases, 7 bases remained unmatched. Here the CDR3 reads CASSQSGLAGLYSYEQYF. DNA for the CDR3: TGTGCCAGCAGCCAATCGGGACTAGCGGGGCTTTACTCCTACGAGCAGTACTTC.

The chain is built from TRBV27 and TRBJ2-7, with D perhaps matching TRBD1 or TRBD2 (5 bases each). Trimming took 8 bases from V and 1 from J, leaving 9 bases between them. There are 12 residues in the CDR3. Per the germline V gene, CDR1 is MNHEY and CDR2 is SMNVEV (reference sequence). The CDR3 nucleotides are TGTGCCAGCGGGTGGGGGTCCTACGAGCAGTACTTC. It codes for CASGWGSYEQYF.

This chain links TRBV27 with TRBJ2-7, with D perhaps matching TRBD1 or TRBD2 (5 bases each). Germline assignment: CDR1 MNHEY and CDR2 SMNVEV (reference sequence). Trimming cost V 3 bases and J 4 bases, with 13 bases left between them. The CDR3 runs to 14 residues. The CDR3 protein is CASSFSGGAYEQYF. DNA of the CDR3: TGTGCCAGCAGTTTCAGCGGTGGGGCTTACGAGCAGTACTTC.